This T cell receptor (beta chain) was obtained from a study of beta chain features in type 1 diabetes (dated by TCRdb to between 2017 and 2018). About the investigation overall: No differences in mean age, gender distribution, total cell number or subset yield were found between patients and healthy donors. A total of about 100,000,000 sorted cells were examined across all samples, and RNA yield correlated strongly with the number of cells per subset. The study compared the TCRB repertoires of sorted circulating CD4+ T cell subsets in recently diagnosed type 1 diabetes patients with those in matched healthy donors. Regulatory and stem cell-like memory subsets were isolated from only 8 patients and about eight healthy donors, whereas naive and central memory subsets came from all 28 donors. Here is what the overall study found, with its caveats: In all four CD4+ subsets, TCRB CDR3 length was moderately but significantly shorter in type 1 diabetes patients. Because cDNA rather than genomic DNA was sequenced, highly expressing activated cells could have been over-represented, although no difference in activation and CD3 levels was found between groups. Naive, central memory and regulatory TCRB repertoires appeared to be more similar among patients than among healthy donors. PCR might favor shorter templates, but patient and control samples were amplified and corrected together, so any skew would affect both groups equally. Because the HLA sub-analyses included only small numbers of individuals, any influence of HLA type on TCRB rearrangement was left unresolved. Patients with type 1 diabetes made fewer insertions and deleted more nucleotides at VDJ recombination sites, implying thymic rearrangement abnormalities.

In its sample, this clone was seen a few times. Its antigen is still unknown. Base qualities are not recorded, but no much larger clone differs from it by a single base. V lost 5 bases and J lost 8 bases; the stretch between them is 10 bases long. CDR1 and CDR2 were assigned from the germline V gene (reference sequence) as LNHDA and SQIVND. CDR3 length: 11 amino acids, cysteine to phenylalanine. Only the CDR3 DNA stays, 33 bases, in frame from base 1. Each donor gave one peripheral blood draw, approximately 110 mL on average, collected into heparinised tubes. A BD FACSAria II and a panel including CD45RO, CCR7, CD25, CD127, CD95 and CD27 were used to sort naive, central memory, regulatory and stem cell-like memory CD4+ T cells. Purity was above 95% for every sorted population. PBMCs were isolated immediately by Lymphoprep density gradient centrifugation and stained directly without culture. Samples were stained and sorted in pairs, with one healthy donor and one patient per experiment, so that batch effects were minimized.

The High Capacity cDNA Reverse Transcription Kit was used to reverse transcribe all of the isolated RNA, meaning that expressed TCRB transcripts were what got sequenced. Naive, central memory and regulatory T cell samples underwent deep immunoSEQ sequencing, averaging around 4 million total reads per sample. After sorted cells were lysed in RLT buffer, RNA was extracted with DNase-treated RNeasy Micro or Mini kits, with the choice depending on cell number. To prevent cross-contamination, every cell subset was processed on its own, while patient and healthy donor samples were processed together. Using the immunoSEQ multiplex PCR, TCRB sequences were amplified from cDNA into 87-bp fragments spanning the CDR3 region. The amplicons were sequenced using the Illumina HiSeq platform. From the authors' description of their analysis: PCR bias was computationally corrected using synthetic template baselines, reads within Hamming distance 2 were collapsed, and singletons that could not be merged were discarded. Reads were aligned against IMGT to assign V, D and J genes, CDR3 length and insertions or deletions at six rearrangement sites. Within each subset, clonotype counts were normalized to sorted cell number, after which true diversity and Gini coefficients were computed with the tcR R package. The overlap coefficient, calculated on TCRB nucleotide sequences, was used to measure repertoire sharing. Out-of-frame TCRB sequences from naive cells were analyzed as a proxy for the pre-selection repertoire. TCRdb retrieved this table from immuneACCESS and kept in-frame rearrangements only. Not all clones are present; in checked studies, unresolved V genes account for under half, and no reason is known for the remainder. That table supplies the V and J calls and clone size; D and trimming were determined from the DNA. The sample profile shows 390,000 or so clones; approximately 15% of them were found once. 0.035% to 0.045% of the sample belongs to the ten largest clones.

Sequencing was carried out using naive CD4+ T cells from blood. The sample's cell subset or site label, decoded: true naive CD4+ T cells. The chain employs TRBV19 and TRBJ2-7; no D gene call is confident. The origin of this receptor is a man in his thirties or forties in good health. The bases are TGTGCCAGTAGTGCGGCTGGACAGCAGTACTTC. The translation is CASSAAGQQYF.